A single T cell receptor (beta chain) is shown here with its context. This CDR3 has 14 residues. CDR1 LNHDA and CDR2 SQIVND come from the germline V gene (reference sequence). Trimming removed 4 bases from V and 1 base from J, with 9 bases in between. This entry comes from a study of blood T cell repertoires in COVID-19. At the level of the study: Acute and convalescent COVID-19 samples came from the United States, Italy and Spain.

Profiled with immunoSEQ multiplex PCR; TCRdb holds only in-frame clones, not every one. Altogether 400,000 to 450,000 clones are present, roughly 88% being singletons, with the ten largest covering around 12%. The chain links TRBV19 to TRBJ2-3; tentatively, D is TRBD2 (5 bases). This TCR was recovered from a woman aged 45 to 65 with COVID-19, enrolled during active disease. Material for sequencing was peripheral blood. The CDR3 coding sequence is TGTGCCAGTAGTAAGGGTAGCGGCACAGATACGCAGTATTTT. It is translated as CASSKGSGTDTQYF. Full variable domain (rest looked up from reference TRBV19 and TRBJ2-3): DGGITQSPKYLFRKEGQNVTLSCEQNLNHDAMYWYRQDPGQGLRLIYYSQIVNDFQKGDIAEGYSVSREKKESFPLTVTSAQKNPTAFYLCASSKGSGTDTQYFGPGTRLTVL.